The 23 T cell receptor beta chains given below trace back to one sample, sequenced in a study of blood T cell repertoires in COVID-19. Sequencing was performed with immunoSEQ multiplex PCR; in TCRdb, only in-frame clones are kept and a portion is missing. The sample holds approximately 300,000 clones, nearly 90% seen once. The sample comprised PBMCs or T cells enriched from blood (not recorded which). Source of these receptors: a woman between 25 and 40 years old who had recovered from COVID-19.

The rearrangement links TRBV18 to TRBJ1-1; maybe TRBD1 (6 bases). This CDR3 has 15 amino acids. Trimming pared 6 bases from V and 5 bases from J, leaving 19 bases between. The germline gives CDR1 KGHSH, CDR2 LQKENI. The CDR3 DNA reads TGTGCCAGCTCCCCGGACCCGGGGGGCATAACTGAAGCTTTCTTT. Protein: CASSPDPGGITEAFF.

This chain joins TRBV5-1 and TRBJ1-3, with D maybe TRBD1 (5 bases). The V gene's germline CDR1 is SGHRS and CDR2 YFSETQ. Trimming cost V 3 bases and J 3 bases, with 10 bases left between them. CDR3 length equals 14 residues. CDR3 region: CASSSGLVGNTIYF. The CDR3 DNA reads as TGCGCCAGCAGCTCAGGGTTAGTTGGAAACACCATATATTTT. Full variable domain (missing parts from reference TRBV5-1 and TRBJ1-3): KAGVTQTPRYLIKTRGQQVTLSCSPISGHRSVSWYQQTPGQGLQFLFEYFSETQRNKGNFPGRFSGRQFSNSRSEMNVSTLELGDSALYLCASSSGLVGNTIYFGEGSWLTVV.

J is TRBJ2-3 and V is TRBV5-4, with 11 positions matching TRBD2. The CDR3 covers 18 residues. Germline V gene sequence: CDR1 SGHNT, CDR2 YYREEE (reference sequence). After removal of 4 bases from V and 4 bases from J, the junction contained 14 bases not matched to a gene. The CDR3: CASSLLIGTSGKSDTQYF. In nucleotides, the CDR3 is TGTGCCAGCAGCCTACTAATCGGGACTAGCGGAAAGTCAGATACGCAGTATTTT.

The chain has TRBV3-1 (or the pseudogene TRBV3-2) and TRBJ2-7, with 13 bases that match TRBD2. This CDR3 contains 15 residues. The germline gives CDR1 LGHDT, CDR2 YNNKEL (reference sequence). V was pared by 4 bases and J by 6 bases, with 6 bases of the junction left unmatched. This chain's CDR3 is CASSPGTSGELEQYF. CDR3 nucleotide sequence: TGTGCCAGCAGCCCTGGGACTAGCGGGGAACTCGAGCAGTACTTC.

The chain combines TRBV7-3 with TRBJ1-2, with 8 bases fitting TRBD1. Trimming took 2 bases from V and 5 from J; bases not matched to a gene: 1. Germline V gene lookup returns CDR1 SGHTA and CDR2 FQGTGA. The CDR3 is 13 amino acids. The CDR3 loop is CASSLGQGYGYTF. DNA of the CDR3: TGTGCCAGCAGCTTAGGACAGGGTTATGGCTACACCTTC.

V usage is TRBV6-8 and J usage is TRBJ1-4, with 11 bases that match TRBD1. CDR1 is MNHGY and CDR2 is SAAAGT in the germline V gene. The CDR3 is made up of 14 amino acids. Trimming cost V 6 bases and J 6 bases; bases outside gene matches: 3. The chain's CDR3 is CASRRTGGDEKLFF. DNA of the CDR3: TGTGCCAGCAGGCGGACAGGGGGCGATGAAAAACTGTTTTTT.

The CDR3 sequence is CASRAGTSRAGELFF. CDR3 in DNA: TGTGCCAGCAGGGCCGGGACTAGTAGGGCCGGGGAGCTGTTTTTT. The V and J genes are TRBV2 and TRBJ2-2; TRBD2 aligns across 8 bases. The germline CDR1 and CDR2 sequences are SNHLY and FYNNEI. The CDR3 spans 15 residues. V shed 6 bases, J shed 6 bases, and the junction held 9 bases outside the gene matches.

The chain is built from TRBV5-1 and TRBJ1-4; tentative D call: TRBD1 (5 bases). The germline CDR1 and CDR2 sequences are SGHRS and YFSETQ. The CDR3 has 15 amino acids. Trimming shortened V by 0 bases and J by 4 bases, and 10 bases separated the two germline ends. The CDR3 loop is CASSLAAGGNEKLFF. CDR3 DNA sequence: TGCGCCAGCAGCTTGGCCGCGGGGGGTAATGAAAAACTGTTTTTT.

V is TRBV4-3 and J is TRBJ2-2, with D hard to call. The germline CDR1 and CDR2 sequences are LGHNA and YSLEER. Deletions cut 0 bases from V and 8 bases from J, with 4 bases between. The CDR3 contains 12 residues. The CDR3 protein is CASSQDMGELFF. The DNA for the CDR3 is TGCGCCAGCAGCCAAGATATGGGGGAGCTGTTTTTT.

The chain links TRBV5-8 to TRBJ2-7, with 7 nucleotides matching TRBD2. The germline V gene has CDR1 SGHTS and CDR2 YDEGEE. This CDR3 comprises 16 residues. J lost 0 bases, V lost 0 bases, and 6 bases had no gene match. Here the CDR3 reads CASSLDSGRSSYEQYF. The CDR3 region has the DNA TGTGCCAGCAGCTTGGATAGCGGGCGCAGCTCCTACGAGCAGTACTTC.

The chain has TRBV9 and TRBJ1-2; TRBD1 matches 11 bases. The V segment lost 2 bases and the J segment 6 bases; nucleotides outside the gene matches: 6. Looked up from germline, CDR1 is SGDLS and CDR2 is YYNGEE. This CDR3 region has 15 residues. The CDR3 region has the DNA TGTGCCAGCAGCGTCACCGGGACAGGGGGAGATGGCTACACCTTC. This gives the protein CASSVTGTGGDGYTF.

The J gene is TRBJ1-2, the V gene TRBV2; no clear D gene. The germline V gene encodes CDR1 SNHLY and CDR2 FYNNEI. V lost 7 bases, J lost 0 bases, and 9 bases lay in between. This CDR3 is 13 amino acids long. CDR3 sequence (DNA): TGTGCCAGCACCCCCCAGACTAACTATGGCTACACCTTC. Its protein product is CASTPQTNYGYTF. The variable domain in full, completed from reference TRBV2 and TRBJ1-2, reads EPEVTQTPSHQVTQMGQEVILRCVPISNHLYFYWYRQILGQKVEFLVSFYNNEISEKSEIFDDQFSVERPDGSNFTLKIRSTKLEDSAMYFCASTPQTNYGYTFGSGTRLTVV.

The chain has TRBV30 and TRBJ1-1, with 7 positions matching TRBD1. V shed 2 bases, J shed 0 bases, and the junction held 3 bases outside the gene matches. Germline V gene sequence: CDR1 GTSNPN, CDR2 SVGIG (reference sequence). The CDR3 sequence is 14 residues long. The CDR3, as DNA: TGTGCCTGGAGTCTAGGGACAGTGAACACTGAAGCTTTCTTT. It translates to CAWSLGTVNTEAFF.

The chain employs TRBV20-1 and TRBJ2-2; 11 bases match TRBD2. CDR3 length: 14 residues. The junction had 1 base not matched to a gene; V was cut back by 3 bases and J by 4 bases. Looked up from germline, CDR1 is DFQATT and CDR2 is SNEGSKA (reference sequence). The CDR3 protein is CSASLAGGTGELFF. CDR3 nucleotides: TGCAGTGCTAGTCTAGCGGGGGGCACCGGGGAGCTGTTTTTT.

V is TRBV6-5 and J is TRBJ2-7, with 7 bases matching TRBD2. J lost 0 bases, V lost 9 bases, and 8 bases had no gene match. CDR1 MNHEY and CDR2 SVGAGI come from the germline V gene. This CDR3 has 14 residues. As DNA, the CDR3 is TGTGCCAGTCAAAAAGCGGGGTCCTCCTACGAGCAGTACTTC. Translation gives CASQKAGSSYEQYF.

The rearrangement joins TRBV7-2 to TRBJ2-7; D may be TRBD1 (6 bases). The length of the CDR3 is 14 residues. Germline V gene lookup returns CDR1 SGHTA and CDR2 FQGNSA. Trimming took off 3 bases at V and 0 bases at J, with 9 bases between the two ends. CDR3 DNA: TGTGCCAGCAGCTTCGACAGGAGCTCCTACGAGCAGTACTTC. This codes for CASSFDRSSYEQYF.

This clone appeared once. The gene calls are TRBV9 and TRBJ1-3; possible D gene TRBD1, 5 bases. The CDR3 contains 16 residues. Germline V gene data show CDR1 as SGDLS and CDR2 as YYNGEE. V was cut by 4 bases and J by 0 bases, with 14 bases left in between. The CDR3 is CASSRRQPSSGNTIYF. As DNA, the CDR3 is TGTGCCAGCAGCAGAAGACAGCCGAGCTCTGGAAACACCATATATTTT.

V is TRBV7-9 and J is TRBJ2-2; 12 bases are a match to TRBD1. The CDR3 contains 18 residues. Per germline, CDR1 SEHNR and CDR2 FQNEAQ (reference sequence). J gave up 6 bases and V 5 bases, and 13 bases lay outside the gene matches. The CDR3 reads CASSPGVPGQGAAGELFF. The CDR3 DNA reads TGTGCCAGCAGCCCGGGGGTCCCGGGACAGGGGGCTGCCGGGGAGCTGTTTTTT. Variable domain in full (rest from reference TRBV7-9 and TRBJ2-2): DTGVSQNPRHKITKRGQNVTFRCDPISEHNRLYWYRQTLGQGPEFLTYFQNEAQLEKSRLLSDRFSAERPKGSFSTLEIQRTEQGDSAMYLCASSPGVPGQGAAGELFFGEGSRLTVL.

The rearrangement joins TRBV9 to TRBJ1-6; maybe TRBD1 (5 bases). Germline CDR1 reads SGDLS; CDR2 reads YYNGEE. The CDR3 spans 15 residues. V was shortened by 3 bases and J by 7 bases, with 14 bases between the two germline ends. The CDR3 spells CASSGRGDSNSPLHF. The CDR3 DNA follows: TGTGCCAGCAGCGGACGAGGGGACTCCAATTCACCCCTCCACTTT.

V gene TRBV27 combines with J gene TRBJ2-2; D might be TRBD1 (6 bases). Looked up from germline, CDR1 is MNHEY and CDR2 is SMNVEV (reference sequence). The V end lost 4 bases, the J end lost 4 bases, and 10 bases lay between the germline ends. The CDR3 extends over 14 amino acids. CDR3 sequence (DNA): TGTGCCAGCAGTTGGGGGACAACCACCGGGGAGCTGTTTTTT. Residues: CASSWGTTTGELFF.

The V gene is TRBV15, the J gene TRBJ1-5; D unresolved. Germline V gene lookup returns CDR1 LNHNV and CDR2 YYDKDF (reference sequence). The CDR3 consists of 17 residues. V was clipped by 0 bases and J by 3 bases, with 15 bases between them. Written as DNA, the CDR3 is TGTGCCACCAGCAGAGAAGACATCCCCACCTTCAATCAGCCCCAGCATTTT. Its protein is CATSREDIPTFNQPQHF.

This clone was recorded only once. This chain connects TRBV30 to TRBJ1-2, with TRBD1 as a possible D gene (6 bases). CDR3 length: 15 amino acids. The V end was cut by 0 bases, the J end by 4 bases, with 15 bases between. Per germline, CDR1 GTSNPN and CDR2 SVGIG (reference sequence). Written as DNA, the CDR3 is TGTGCCTGGAGTGTACGAGGGGGAGTGGGCTATGGCTACACCTTC. Its protein is CAWSVRGGVGYGYTF.

The rearrangement joins TRBV6-1 to TRBJ1-5; D perhaps matches TRBD1 (5 bases). The germline V gene encodes CDR1 MNHNS and CDR2 SASEGT. This CDR3 spans 13 amino acids. V shed 3 bases and J shed 4 bases, with 7 bases lying between them. CDR3 sequence (DNA): TGTGCCAGCAGTGATACAGGTAATCAGCCCCAGCATTTT. It encodes CASSDTGNQPQHF.